Here is one T cell receptor beta chain with its context. This clonotype was counted between two and nine times. The antigen it recognizes is unknown. Base quality data are lacking; no much larger clone is found one base away. This sample is drawn from a study of T-cell memory formation after mild COVID-19 (dated by TCRdb to the early 2020s). With regard to the full study: TCR sequence clusters from the two donors were largely donor specific. In two donors, T-cell clones that expanded and contracted after mild COVID-19 were tracked by sequencing TCRalpha and TCRbeta repertoires over time. Two young, previously healthy adult volunteers, one female and one male, were included in the cohort.

Sequencing was performed on an Illumina NovaSeq 6000. TCRalpha and TCRbeta cDNA libraries were built by 5'RACE with constant-segment primers, adding sample barcodes and unique molecular identifiers. Trizol reagent was used to extract RNA from every sample. The libraries were amplified in two PCR steps, and the second step added a second sample barcode and Illumina TruSeq adapters. Libraries were sequenced on an Illumina NovaSeq with 2 x 150 bp paired-end reads. The paper's processing steps were these. Demultiplexing of reads and collapsing into UMI-guided consensus sequences were performed with migec v1.2.7. Using mixcr v2.1.11, the UMI consensuses were aligned to TRA and TRB V and J templates and assembled into clonotypes. Clonotypes were classified as expanded or contracted when called significant by both edgeR and NoisET, with noise models trained on biological replicates. edgeR calls used a false discovery rate-adjusted p below 0.01 and a log2 fold-change threshold of 1. As an exploratory analysis of dynamics, max-normalized trajectories of the 1000 most abundant clonotypes were examined with PCA combined with hierarchical clustering. Separately sequenced CD4+ and CD8+ repertoires were used to assign a CD4 or CD8 phenotype to each responding clone. TCRdb reprocessing: public reads trimmed at Q25 with fastp, clones called with MiXCR, in-frame beta chains kept. Each CDR3 protein appears once, grouped with its most common genes and DNA. None of the V and J calls come from the authors' own analysis; TCRdb made them. For this sample there are around 140,000 distinct CDR3 sequences; 20% to 25% appear just once. Less than 25% of the sample comes from the top ten.

PBMCs were isolated by Ficoll-Paque density gradient centrifugation. Study-wide conclusions, independent of this receptor: The second-wave clones that peaked on day 37 were not confirmed to be SARS-CoV-2 specific. Contracting CD4+ clones were found mainly in CM and EM memory subsets, while CD8+ clones were enriched in EMRA. Clones contracting from day 15 to 85 had balanced CD4/CD8 phenotypes, while a second wave expanding from day 15 to 37 was biased towards CD4+. Some responding clones were detected in pre-infection memory, suggesting pre-existing cross-reactive memory T cells joined the SARS-CoV-2 response. Only a couple of mild cases were covered by the study, and larger cohorts that include severe cases with pre-infection samples were considered necessary.

From the cysteine through the phenylalanine, the CDR3 covers 13 amino acids. Of all the DNA, just the CDR3 is kept, 39 bases in frame from base 1. Trimming takes 4 bases from V and 4 bases from J, and the germline ends sit 13 bases apart. From a lookup of the germline V gene, CDR1 and CDR2 are SQVTM and ANQGSEA. Sequenced: PBMCs or a T cell subset sorted from them (not recorded which). The rearrangement joined TRBV29-1 to TRBJ2-5; TRBD1 is possibly the D segment (5 matching bases). This clonotype was sampled from an adult woman who had mild COVID-19 (a few samples of this study predate the infection). The sample titles of this study are shuffled in the database, so cell type and time point are left out; the donor was told from shared clones. The CDR3 loop reads CSVGETVGETQYF. The nucleotides read TGCAGCGTTGGAGAGACAGTAGGAGAGACCCAGTACTTC. The full variable domain, with segments outside the CDR3 supplied by the reference TRBV29-1 and TRBJ2-5 proteins, appears as SAVISQKPSRDICQRGTSLTIQCQVDSQVTMMFWYRQQPGQSLTLIATANQGSEATYESGFVIDKFPISRPNLTFSTLTVSNMSPEDSSIYLCSVGETVGETQYFGPGTRLLVL.